Sequencing of this T cell receptor beta chain was carried out in a study of control samples from healthy donors and cancer patients. Some clones are missing from TCRdb's copy, which holds only in-frame ones; the method was immunoSEQ multiplex PCR. This table holds some 200,000 clones, around 94% found once. This CDR3 contains 16 residues. CDR1 is MNHEY, CDR2 SVGEGT, per germline. The trim removed 9 bases at V and 1 base at J, leaving 11 bases unmatched. The sequence came from a man aged 50 to 60 in good health. The V and J genes are TRBV6-2 or TRBV6-3 and TRBJ2-7; the match to TRBD1 covers 11 bases. Sequencing input: blood. The CDR3 reads CASSRDRGKRSYEQYF. The CDR3 DNA reads as TGTGCCAGTAGTCGGGACAGGGGGAAGAGATCCTACGAGCAGTACTTC.